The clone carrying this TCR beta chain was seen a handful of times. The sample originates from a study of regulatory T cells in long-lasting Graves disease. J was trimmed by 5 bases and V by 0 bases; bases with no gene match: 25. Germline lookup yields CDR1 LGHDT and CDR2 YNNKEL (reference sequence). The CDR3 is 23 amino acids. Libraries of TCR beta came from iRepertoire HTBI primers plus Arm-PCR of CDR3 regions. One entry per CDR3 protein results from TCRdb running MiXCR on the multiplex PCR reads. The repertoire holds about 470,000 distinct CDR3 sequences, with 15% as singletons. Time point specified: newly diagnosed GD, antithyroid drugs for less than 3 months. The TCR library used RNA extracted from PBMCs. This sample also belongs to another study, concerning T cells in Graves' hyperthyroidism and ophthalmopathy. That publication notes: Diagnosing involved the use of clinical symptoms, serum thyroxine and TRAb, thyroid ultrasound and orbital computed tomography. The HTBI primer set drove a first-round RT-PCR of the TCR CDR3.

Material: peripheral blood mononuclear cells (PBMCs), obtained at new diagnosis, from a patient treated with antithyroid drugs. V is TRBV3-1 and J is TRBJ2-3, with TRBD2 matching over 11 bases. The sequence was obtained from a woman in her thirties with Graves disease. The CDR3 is CASSQERGSEERALAGVRDTQYF. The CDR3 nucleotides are TGTGCCAGCAGCCAAGAAAGGGGATCAGAGGAACGGGCACTAGCGGGAGTGAGAGATACGCAGTATTTT.